This TCR beta chain is drawn from a study of shared clonotypes between healthy human individuals (TCRdb year 2020). About the investigation overall: The cohort comprised two women and three men aged 18 to 49 years. The study deeply sequenced blood TCR repertoires of about five healthy adults to estimate repertoire size and the extent of clonotype sharing between individuals. Libraries were prepared and TCR repertoires were sequenced by different laboratories using diverse techniques, in order to increase sequencing depth and limit assay-specific biases. Between about 0.8 and 8.9 billion PBMCs per donor were obtained by leukapheresis. Here is what the overall study found, with its caveats: Because the study included only a small number of donors, the genetic and exposure-history diversity represented was limited. Pairwise subsampling led to the expectation that sequencing depth would affect the degree of clonotype sharing among donors. Sampling was limited to blood, and TCR repertoires in tissue likely differ from TCR repertoires in blood.

Regarding this clone: Which antigen it targets is not known. No clone much larger than this one lies a single base away; base qualities are absent.

For this chain, trimming is 4 bases at the V end and 5 bases at the J end, and the number of junction bases without a gene match is 5. The CDR3 contains 13 residues, cysteine and phenylalanine counted. Solely the CDR3 DNA is kept, with 39 bases framed from the first base. Sequences GTSNPN (CDR1) and SVGIG (CDR2) are obtained from the germline V gene (reference sequence). Donors were healthy HIV-negative adults with no recently reported acute infections or vaccinations. All donors were Caucasian adults living in Nashville, Tennessee, USA. For unsorted samples, 70 million to 95 million PBMCs were counted, and genomic DNA was extracted using the QIAamp DNA Blood Mini kit. Blood was obtained by leukapheresis, after which PBMCs were separated by Ficoll-Histopaque density gradient centrifugation and cryopreserved in liquid nitrogen vapor phase. Using the deep immunoSEQ assay, multiplex PCR amplified TCR CDR3 regions from genomic DNA. Extracted genomic DNA from each cell subset was spread evenly across all wells of several immunoSEQ 96-well plates, with each plate serving as a replicate. For unsorted PBMC, each replicate PCR was loaded with approximately 300 ng genomic DNA, equivalent to about 30,000 T cell genomes. Unsorted PBMC genomic DNA was sequenced across ten immunoSEQ deep assay plates. Purified libraries were quantified with a Qubit 3.0 fluorometer, sized on a Bioanalyzer 2100, and re-quantified with the KAPA Library Quantification kit. Each immunoSEQ 96-well plate was sequenced on its own single-read 150-cycle Illumina NextSeq 550 flow cell. On the authors' methods: Because only junctional sequences without quality scores were contained in the immunoSEQ output, filtering matching that applied to full-length reads could not be performed. Sequences were annotated with PyIR, a Python wrapper for IgBLAST v1.9, using IMGT germline references to assign V/J genes and CDR3. Reads were filtered out if the reads had weak V/J assignments (E-value above 1e-6), no CDR3, stop codons, out-of-frame junctions, or ambiguous translated residues. V3J clonotypes were defined as sequences sharing the same inferred V gene, J gene, and CDR3 amino acid sequence. Percentage overlap between repertoires was computed as shared unique clonotypes divided by the size of the smaller repertoire. Repertoire richness was assessed with RTK rarefaction, the Chao1 estimator, and Recon v2.1 estimates of unobserved clonotypes. The table was pulled from immuneACCESS by TCRdb, which kept in-frame rearrangements only. Such tables lose some clones; where checked, under half of the loss comes from unresolved V genes, and the rest has no known cause. The DNA gave D and trimming, while V, J and clone size come from that table. Recorded for this sample are about 490,000 clones; approximately 82% of them occurred a single time. Around 13% of the sample goes to the ten largest clones.

Sample: PBMCs. The chain joins TRBV30 to TRBJ2-3; the junction holds 8 bases that match TRBD2. This clonotype originated in a woman aged 40 to 50 in good health. Some clones in this sample may be carry-over from other donors' samples. DNA sequence: TGTGCCTGGAATACGGGGGGGAAAGATACGCAGTATTTT. Translated, this is CAWNTGGKDTQYF.